A single sample gave rise to the 20 T cell receptor beta chains below, sequenced in a study of T cell repertoires in cytomegalovirus infection (dated by TCRdb to between 2018 and 2021). For these TCRs, the target antigens are not known. The treatment or condition label for this specimen denotes: in vitro stimulation with specific CMV peptide epitopes to enrich CMV-specific T cells. Instrument on record: Illumina HiSeq 1500. TCRdb took the public reads, trimmed them with fastp at Q25, ran MiXCR for clone calling and kept in-frame beta chains. Each entry merges the rows of one CDR3 protein and shows their most common DNA and genes. This sample holds roughly 280,000 distinct CDR3 sequences; 20% to 25% were observed only once. Clones ranked in the top ten supply under 25% of the sample. The sample consisted of cultured PBMCs, taken from culture after CMV antigen stimulation. These receptor sequences come from a human donor in good health (CMV status not recorded). Some clones in this sample may be carry-over from other donors' samples.

This clonotype was detected many times. The rearrangement links TRBV7-9 to TRBJ1-2; TRBD1 matches 7 bases. CDR1 is SEHNR, CDR2 FQNEAQ, per germline (reference sequence). CDR3 length equals 15 residues. Trimming took 4 bases from V and 3 from J; bases not matched to a gene: 8. As DNA, the CDR3 is TGTGCCAGCAGCTCACGGGACAGCTTCCACTATGGCTACACCTTC. It specifies CASSSRDSFHYGYTF.

The rearrangement links TRBV19 to TRBJ1-2; TRBD1 agrees at 7 bases. This CDR3 has 12 amino acids. Germline V lookup: CDR1 LNHDA, CDR2 SQIVND (reference sequence). V gave up 9 bases and J gave up 6 bases; unmatched junction bases: 7. The CDR3 loop reads CASKGAGHGYTF. The CDR3, as DNA: TGTGCCAGCAAGGGGGCAGGGCATGGCTACACCTTC.

The V call is TRBV19, the J call TRBJ1-1, with D tentatively TRBD1 (5 bases). CDR1 LNHDA and CDR2 SQIVND come from the germline V gene (reference sequence). Between the trimmed V and J ends, which lost 5 bases and 1 base, there was a span of 14 bases. This CDR3 has 15 amino acids. Here the CDR3 DNA reads TGTGCCAGTAGTGCCTACAGGTTTTCGAACACTGAAGCTTTCTTT. It translates to CASSAYRFSNTEAFF.

In DNA, the CDR3 is TGTGCCAGCAGTACGACAGGGACTAACTATGGCTACACCTTC. It codes for CASSTTGTNYGYTF. This sequence joins TRBV6-8 and TRBJ1-2; 7 nucleotides line up with TRBD1. The CDR3 consists of 14 residues. The V gene's germline CDR1 is MNHGY and CDR2 SAAAGT. The junction had 3 bases not matched to a gene; V was cut back by 5 bases and J by 0 bases.

This chain joins TRBV6-1 and TRBJ2-1; D possibly corresponds to TRBD1 (6 bases). Trimming pared 10 bases from V and 5 bases from J, leaving 18 bases between. This CDR3 has 14 amino acids. Germline CDR1 reads MNHNS; CDR2 reads SASEGT. The CDR3 DNA reads TGTGCCAACAAATCAGGGGACACAGACAATGAGCAGTTCTTC. Amino acids: CANKSGDTDNEQFF.

The genes are TRBV28 and TRBJ1-1, with D possibly TRBD1 on 5 matching bases. V lost 3 bases and J 2 bases, leaving 10 bases between the germline ends. The V gene's germline CDR1 is MDHEN and CDR2 SYDVKM. This CDR3 region has 14 residues. The CDR3 DNA follows: TGTGCCAGCAGTTTGGGGGGTTTTAACACTGAAGCTTTCTTT. Its translation is CASSLGGFNTEAFF.

This clonotype was recorded many times. This chain uses TRBV12-3 or TRBV12-4 with TRBJ2-1; 9 nucleotides match TRBD1. This CDR3 spans 17 amino acids. V trimming: 0 bases; J trimming: 5 bases; junction bases outside the gene matches: 8. The CDR3: CASSLALGQGPHNEQFF. The CDR3 nucleotides read TGTGCCAGCAGTTTAGCGTTGGGACAGGGACCCCACAATGAGCAGTTCTTC.

The CDR3 DNA is TGTGCCAGCAGCTTAGCCAGTTCAACTAATGAAAAACTGTTTTTT. This translates into CASSLASSTNEKLFF. The J gene is TRBJ1-4, the V gene TRBV7-9; D remains unclear. The CDR3 totals 15 residues. CDR1 and CDR2 from the germline V gene are SEHNR and FQNEAQ (reference sequence). V was shortened by 0 bases and J by 0 bases, with 5 bases between the two germline ends.

This clonotype was recorded a few times. The chain combines TRBV6-2 or TRBV6-3 with TRBJ2-1; D might be TRBD2 (7 bases). Trimming shortened V by 2 bases and J by 12 bases, and 26 bases separated the two germline ends. The CDR3 totals 17 residues. In germline, CDR1 is MNHEY, CDR2 SVGEGT. This CDR3 is CASSYGGLGSGMNWQFF. The CDR3 DNA reads TGTGCCAGCAGTTACGGGGGCCTGGGGAGCGGGATGAATTGGCAGTTCTTC.

Worth noting for this clonotype: The junction and the germline gene differ at one end; a read error may be behind it. The V and J genes are TRBV20-1 and TRBJ2-3, with D perhaps matching TRBD1 (6 bases). CDR3 length: 11 residues. Germline V lookup: CDR1 DFQATT, CDR2 SNEGSKA (reference sequence). The CDR3 loop reads CSAQGRSPNLF. The CDR3, as DNA: TGCAGTGCCCAGGGGCGGAGTCCGAACCTGTTT.

The V gene is TRBV5-1, the J gene TRBJ1-1; no firm D call. V lost 4 bases and J 4 bases, leaving 14 bases between the germline ends. This CDR3 is 14 amino acids long. The germline CDR1 and CDR2 sequences are SGHRS and YFSETQ. The CDR3 loop reads CASSRTPDGTEAFF. The CDR3 nucleotides are TGCGCCAGCAGCAGGACTCCGGACGGCACTGAAGCTTTCTTT. The variable domain in full, completed from reference TRBV5-1 and TRBJ1-1, reads KAGVTQTPRYLIKTRGQQVTLSCSPISGHRSVSWYQQTPGQGLQFLFEYFSETQRNKGNFPGRFSGRQFSNSRSEMNVSTLELGDSALYLCASSRTPDGTEAFFGQGTRLTVV.

Ten or more counts support this clonotype. This chain uses TRBV7-2 with TRBJ2-1; TRBD2 agrees at 11 bases. Trimming at V came to 3 bases and at J to 8 bases, leaving 6 bases not matched to a gene. CDR1 SGHTA and CDR2 FQGNSA come from the germline V gene. The CDR3 runs 15 residues. CDR3 protein: CASSFPTSGNDEQFF. CDR3 bases: TGTGCCAGCAGCTTCCCGACTAGCGGGAATGATGAGCAGTTCTTC.

This clonotype came up many times. The J gene is TRBJ2-1, the V gene TRBV7-2; 10 bases agree with TRBD2. This CDR3 comprises 15 residues. Germline trimming cut 4 bases from V and 4 bases from J; bases unmatched to any gene: 4. Germline CDR1 and CDR2: SGHTA and FQGNSA. CDR3 amino acids: CASSSGLAVYNEQFF. The CDR3 coding sequence is TGTGCCAGCAGCTCAGGACTAGCGGTTTACAATGAGCAGTTCTTC.

This clonotype was seen repeatedly, ten times or more. V usage is TRBV12-3 or TRBV12-4 and J usage is TRBJ1-1; D remains unclear. There are 14 residues in the CDR3. Trimming stripped 1 base from V and 1 base from J, with 7 bases between. CDR3 protein: CASSLVRENTEAFF. In DNA, the CDR3 is TGTGCCAGCAGTTTAGTGAGGGAGAACACTGAAGCTTTCTTT.

V is TRBV19 and J is TRBJ2-1; 7 bases are shared with TRBD2. V shed 11 bases and J 7 bases; nucleotides not matched to a gene: 17. This CDR3 contains 15 residues. Germline lookup yields CDR1 LNHDA and CDR2 SQIVND (reference sequence). The CDR3 spells CASRGRGGSVNEQFF. CDR3 coding DNA: TGTGCCTCAAGAGGACGGGGCGGGAGTGTTAATGAGCAGTTCTTC.

This clonotype was seen just once. It may be a read error: a sequence one base away is much more abundant. The rearrangement links TRBV7-2 to TRBJ2-3; D is perhaps TRBD2 (5 bases). Germline CDR1 SGHTA, CDR2 FQGNSA. The CDR3 runs 14 residues. V lost 5 bases, J lost 2 bases, and 11 bases lay in between. The CDR3 loop reads CASSDEGDTDTQYF. The CDR3 coding sequence is TGTGCCAGCAGCGACGAGGGAGACACAGATACGCAGTATTTT.

This sequence joins TRBV2 and TRBJ2-7; the D gene is possibly TRBD2 (6 bases). The CDR3 runs 14 residues. The V and J ends lost 1 base and 5 bases respectively, with 12 bases between them. CDR1 is SNHLY and CDR2 is FYNNEI in the germline V gene. The CDR3 sequence is CASSEELAAHEQYF. The CDR3 DNA follows: TGTGCCAGCAGTGAAGAACTAGCTGCCCACGAGCAGTACTTC.

This clonotype was counted only a few times. CDR3 in amino acids: CATSESGRAADTQYF. The CDR3 nucleotides are TGTGCCACCAGTGAGAGCGGGAGGGCGGCGGATACGCAGTATTTT. This sequence joins TRBV24-1 and TRBJ2-3; 10 nucleotides line up with TRBD2. The junction had 6 bases not matched to a gene; V was cut back by 4 bases and J by 6 bases. Per the germline V gene, CDR1 is KGHDR and CDR2 is SFDVKD. The CDR3 covers 15 residues.

This clonotype was seen a few times. The chain joins TRBV19 to TRBJ1-5; maybe TRBD1 (6 bases). V was cut by 4 bases and J by 8 bases, with 18 bases left in between. This CDR3 region has 15 residues. Germline CDR1 is LNHDA and CDR2 is SQIVND (reference sequence). This CDR3 is CASSTKTGLMEPQHF. In DNA, the CDR3 is TGTGCCAGTAGTACGAAGACAGGACTGATGGAGCCCCAGCATTTT.

CDR3 DNA: TGTGCCAGCAGTTTATTGGCCGGGACAGCTAACGCCAAAGAGACCCAGTACTTC. This encodes CASSLLAGTANAKETQYF. This chain uses TRBV28 with TRBJ2-5; 7 bases are a match to TRBD1. From germline, CDR1 is MDHEN and CDR2 SYDVKM. This CDR3 region has 18 residues. J gave up 3 bases and V 1 base, and 14 bases lay outside the gene matches.